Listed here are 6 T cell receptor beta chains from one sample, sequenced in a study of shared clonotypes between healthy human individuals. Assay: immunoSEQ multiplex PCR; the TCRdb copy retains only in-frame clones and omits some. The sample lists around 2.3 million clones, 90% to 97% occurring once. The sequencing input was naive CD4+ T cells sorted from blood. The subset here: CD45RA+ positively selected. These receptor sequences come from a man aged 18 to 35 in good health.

CDR3 amino acids: CASSQDGGTGVNQPQHF. The CDR3 DNA follows: TGCGCCAGCAGCCAAGATGGGGGGACAGGGGTTAATCAGCCCCAGCATTTT. The V and J genes are TRBV4-1 and TRBJ1-5; 10 bases map to TRBD1. Unmatched junction bases numbered 6, after V lost 0 bases and J lost 4 bases. The germline gives CDR1 MGHRA, CDR2 YSYEKL. The CDR3 runs to 17 residues.

The CDR3 coding sequence is TGTGCCAGCAGGAAACCGGACAGTTTGAACACTGAAGCTTTCTTT. This gives the protein CASRKPDSLNTEAFF. The chain joins TRBV7-9 to TRBJ1-1; D possibly corresponds to TRBD1 (6 bases). From germline, CDR1 is SEHNR and CDR2 FQNEAQ (reference sequence). The CDR3 spans 15 residues. V dropped 6 bases and J dropped 0 bases, with 14 bases sitting between them.

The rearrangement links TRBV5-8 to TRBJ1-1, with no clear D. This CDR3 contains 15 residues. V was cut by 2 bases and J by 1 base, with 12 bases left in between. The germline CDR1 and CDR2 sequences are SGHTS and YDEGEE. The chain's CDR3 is CASSFTVLSNTEAFF. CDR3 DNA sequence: TGTGCCAGCAGCTTTACAGTGCTCTCGAACACTGAAGCTTTCTTT.

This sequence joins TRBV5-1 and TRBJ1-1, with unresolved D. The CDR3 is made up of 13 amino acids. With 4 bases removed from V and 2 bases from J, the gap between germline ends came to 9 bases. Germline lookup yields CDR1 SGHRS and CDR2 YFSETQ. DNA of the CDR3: TGCGCCAGCAGCCCTCATGCAAACACTGAAGCTTTCTTT. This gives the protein CASSPHANTEAFF.

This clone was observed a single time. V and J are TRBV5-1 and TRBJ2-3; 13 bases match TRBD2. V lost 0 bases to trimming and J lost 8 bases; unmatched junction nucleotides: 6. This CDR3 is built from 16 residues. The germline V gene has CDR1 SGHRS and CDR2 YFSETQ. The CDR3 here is CASSLGTSGRQVTQYF. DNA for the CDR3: TGCGCCAGCAGCTTGGGGACTAGCGGGAGACAGGTTACGCAGTATTTT.

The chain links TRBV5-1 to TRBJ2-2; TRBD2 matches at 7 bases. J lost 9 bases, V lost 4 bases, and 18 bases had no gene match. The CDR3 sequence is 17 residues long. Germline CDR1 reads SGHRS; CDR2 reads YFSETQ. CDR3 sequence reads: CASSPGGGLVASRELFF. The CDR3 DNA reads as TGCGCCAGCAGCCCCGGGGGTGGACTAGTTGCTTCCCGGGAGCTGTTTTTT.